The 10 T cell receptor beta chains presented below share a single source sample, sequenced in a study of cytomegalovirus exposure and HLA in healthy donors. Clones were read by immunoSEQ multiplex PCR, and TCRdb kept only the in-frame ones, dropping some. The repertoire holds about 280,000 clones, with approximately 88% as singletons. The sequenced material came from PBMCs. The receptors derive from a woman aged 18-35 years in good health and CMV-seronegative.

The chain couples TRBV28 to TRBJ2-1, with a tentative D call TRBD2 (5 bases). Trimming left V 6 bases short and J 9 bases short, with 15 bases between. The CDR3 has 13 amino acids. Germline-derived CDR1 and CDR2 are MDHEN and SYDVKM. This CDR3 reads CASRAGGTSEQFF. CDR3 in DNA: TGTGCCAGCAGGGCTGGAGGTACAAGTGAGCAGTTCTTC.

This rearrangement joins TRBV28 to TRBJ1-4; D is perhaps TRBD1 (6 bases). Per the germline V gene, CDR1 is MDHEN and CDR2 is SYDVKM. This CDR3 has 14 residues. V was shortened by 4 bases and J by 8 bases, with 14 bases between the two germline ends. This CDR3 reads CASSSVQGTEKLFF. The DNA of the CDR3 is TGTGCCAGCAGTTCTGTCCAGGGGACCGAAAAACTGTTTTTT.

The chain employs TRBV5-1 and TRBJ1-2; TRBD1 matches at 7 bases. J lost 4 bases, V lost 1 base, and 13 bases had no gene match. The CDR3 spans 17 residues. Germline V CDR1 and CDR2: SGHRS, YFSETQ. CDR3 DNA sequence: TGCGCCAGCAGCTTGATCCAGACAGGGTCGTTTGGCTATGGCTACACCTTC. Protein sequence: CASSLIQTGSFGYGYTF.

Points on this clone: Mismatch with germline at one junction end may stem from a read error. This chain links TRBV7-7 with TRBJ2-5; TRBD1 might be the D (5 bases). CDR1 SSHAT and CDR2 FNYEAQ come from the germline V gene (reference sequence). The CDR3 contains 13 residues. In nucleotides, the CDR3 is TGTGCTAGCAGCGTCAGGGTTCGGGAGACCCAGTACTTC. Amino acid sequence: CASSVRVRETQYF.

In DNA, the CDR3 is TGTGCCAGCACCTACCAGGGGCTCGAGCAGTACTTC. As protein: CASTYQGLEQYF. The chain uses TRBV28 and TRBJ2-7, with D perhaps TRBD1 (6 bases). The germline V gene encodes CDR1 MDHEN and CDR2 SYDVKM. V was trimmed by 7 bases and J by 6 bases, leaving 13 bases between them. The CDR3 totals 12 residues.

This clone was seen a single time. V and J are TRBV18 and TRBJ1-2; maybe TRBD1 (6 bases). In germline, CDR1 is KGHSH, CDR2 LQKENI. Trimming took 2 bases from V and 8 from J, leaving 12 bases between them. The CDR3 totals 13 residues. The CDR3 DNA follows: TGTGCCAGCTCACCAGGACAGACCGGAGGCTACACCTTC. Its protein product is CASSPGQTGGYTF.

V is TRBV28 and J is TRBJ2-7; 8 nucleotides match TRBD1. The germline CDR1 and CDR2 sequences are MDHEN and SYDVKM. V shed 2 bases, J shed 6 bases, and the junction held 6 bases outside the gene matches. The length of the CDR3 is 14 residues. The CDR3 sequence is CASSLGTGHSEQYF. The DNA of the CDR3 is TGTGCCAGCAGTTTAGGGACAGGCCACAGCGAGCAGTACTTC. The entire variable domain, with the rest obtained from reference TRBV28 and TRBJ2-7, is as follows: DVKVTQSSRYLVKRTGEKVFLECVQDMDHENMFWYRQDPGLGLRLIYFSYDVKMKEKGDIPEGYSVSREKKERFSLILESASTNQTSMYLCASSLGTGHSEQYFGPGTRLTVT.

The gene calls are TRBV4-1 and TRBJ1-1, with a weak D call TRBD1 (6 bases). V was clipped by 3 bases and J by 7 bases, with 21 bases between them. The V gene's germline CDR1 is MGHRA and CDR2 YSYEKL. This CDR3 is built from 16 residues. CDR3 in DNA: TGCGCCAGCAGCCATCCTCCGACAGGTGGGGATCTTGAAGCTTTCTTT. This codes for CASSHPPTGGDLEAFF.

The chain recombines TRBV28 with TRBJ2-1; 8 bases fit TRBD1. The V gene end was trimmed by 2 bases and the J gene end by 12 bases; junction bases not matched to a gene: 9. CDR3 length equals 14 residues. CDR1 and CDR2 (germline): MDHEN, SYDVKM. CDR3 nucleotide sequence: TGTGCCAGCAGTTTACAGGGGGCGGGCCTTGGGCAGTTCTTC. It specifies CASSLQGAGLGQFF.

This chain uses TRBV4-1 with TRBJ2-7; tentative D call: TRBD1 (6 bases). Germline V gene lookup returns CDR1 MGHRA and CDR2 YSYEKL. Between the trimmed V and J ends, which lost 2 bases and 0 bases, there was a span of 17 bases. CDR3 length equals 17 residues. CDR3 loop: CASSQKLRDISSYEQYF. Here the CDR3 DNA reads TGCGCCAGCAGCCAAAAACTTCGGGACATTAGCTCCTACGAGCAGTACTTC.